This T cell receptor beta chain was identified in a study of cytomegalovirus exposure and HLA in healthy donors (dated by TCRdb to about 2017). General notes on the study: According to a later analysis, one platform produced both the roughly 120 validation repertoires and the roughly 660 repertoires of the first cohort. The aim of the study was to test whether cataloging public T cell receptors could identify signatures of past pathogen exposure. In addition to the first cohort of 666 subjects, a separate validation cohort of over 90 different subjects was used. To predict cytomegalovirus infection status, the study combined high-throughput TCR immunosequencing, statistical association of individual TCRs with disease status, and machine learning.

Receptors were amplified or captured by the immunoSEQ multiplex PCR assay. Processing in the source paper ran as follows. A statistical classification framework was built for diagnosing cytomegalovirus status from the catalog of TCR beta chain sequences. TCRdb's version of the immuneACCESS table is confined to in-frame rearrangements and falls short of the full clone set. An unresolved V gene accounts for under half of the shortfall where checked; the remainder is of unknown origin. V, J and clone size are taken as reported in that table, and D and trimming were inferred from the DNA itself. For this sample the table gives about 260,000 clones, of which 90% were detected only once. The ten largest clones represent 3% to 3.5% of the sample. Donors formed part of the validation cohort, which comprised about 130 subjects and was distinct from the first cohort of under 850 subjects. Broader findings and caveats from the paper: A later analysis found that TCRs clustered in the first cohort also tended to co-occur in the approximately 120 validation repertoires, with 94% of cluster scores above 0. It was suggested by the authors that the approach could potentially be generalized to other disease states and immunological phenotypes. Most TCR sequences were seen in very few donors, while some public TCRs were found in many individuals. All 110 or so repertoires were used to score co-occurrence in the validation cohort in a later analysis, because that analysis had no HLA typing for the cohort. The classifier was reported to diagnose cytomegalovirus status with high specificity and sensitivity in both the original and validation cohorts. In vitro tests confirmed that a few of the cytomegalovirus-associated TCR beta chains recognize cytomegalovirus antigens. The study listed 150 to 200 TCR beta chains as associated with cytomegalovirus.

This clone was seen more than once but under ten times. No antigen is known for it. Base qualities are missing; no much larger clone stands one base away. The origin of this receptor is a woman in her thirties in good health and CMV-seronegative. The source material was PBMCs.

The CDR3 region reads CASSLGDTIYF. The nucleotide sequence is TGTGCCAGCAGTTTGGGGGACACCATATATTTT. The chain is assembled from TRBV28 and TRBJ1-3; a tentative D call is TRBD1 (5 bases match). Reading from cysteine to phenylalanine, the CDR3 counts 11 amino acids. Only the CDR3 portion is preserved as DNA: 33 bases, with reading frame beginning at the first base. V drops 3 bases and J drops 8 bases, leaving 5 bases in between. As encoded in the germline V gene, CDR1 is MDHEN while CDR2 is SYDVKM.